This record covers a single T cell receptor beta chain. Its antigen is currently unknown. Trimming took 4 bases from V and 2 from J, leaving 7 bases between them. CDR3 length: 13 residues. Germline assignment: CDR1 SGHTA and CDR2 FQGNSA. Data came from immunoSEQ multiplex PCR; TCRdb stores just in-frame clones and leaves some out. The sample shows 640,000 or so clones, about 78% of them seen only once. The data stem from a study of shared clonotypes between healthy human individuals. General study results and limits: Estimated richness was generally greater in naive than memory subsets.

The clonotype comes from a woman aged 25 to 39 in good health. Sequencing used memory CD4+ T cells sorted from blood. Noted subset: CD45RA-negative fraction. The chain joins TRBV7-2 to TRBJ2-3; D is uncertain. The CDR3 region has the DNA TGTGCCAGCAGCTCCTCAAACACAGATACGCAGTATTTT. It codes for CASSSSNTDTQYF.